The clone carrying this TCR beta chain was seen repeatedly, ten times or more. The antigen is not known. Libraries of TCR beta came from iRepertoire HTBI primers plus Arm-PCR of CDR3 regions. TCRdb fed the multiplex PCR reads into MiXCR, producing one record per CDR3 protein. Of about 470,000 distinct CDR3 sequences listed, less than 25% are singletons. V was clipped by 5 bases and J by 7 bases, with 24 bases between them. CDR3 length equals 16 residues. The germline V gene has CDR1 MDHEN and CDR2 SYDVKM. The time point: persistent/refractory GD, antithyroid drugs over 5 years with positive TRAb. After RNA was extracted from PBMCs, the TCR library was made from it. This sample was taken from a study of regulatory T cells in long-lasting Graves disease. Findings and limits, study-wide: Persistent patients had more shared public clonotypes (roughly 2,700) than new patients (about 920). Researchers examined only peripheral blood and not thyroid tissue. Persistent disease showed a preference for TRBV28, TRBJ1-2 and TRBJ2-5.

This sequence joins TRBV28 and TRBJ2-7; D call uncertain. This sample comprised peripheral blood mononuclear cells (PBMCs), obtained when the disease was refractory, from a patient treated with antithyroid drugs. This TCR was recovered from a female donor with Graves disease. The CDR3 is CASSPSGRAPTREQYF. The CDR3, as DNA: TGTGCCAGCAGTCCATCTGGTAGGGCCCCCACCCGAGAGCAGTACTTC.